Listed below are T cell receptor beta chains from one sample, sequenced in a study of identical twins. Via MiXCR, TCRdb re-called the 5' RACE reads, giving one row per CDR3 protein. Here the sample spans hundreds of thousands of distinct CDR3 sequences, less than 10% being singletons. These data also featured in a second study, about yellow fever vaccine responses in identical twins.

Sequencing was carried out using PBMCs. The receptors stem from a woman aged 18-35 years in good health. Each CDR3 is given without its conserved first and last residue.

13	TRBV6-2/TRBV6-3	ASSYGSGRGNEQF
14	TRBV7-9	ASSFGTGGAPGELF
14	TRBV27	ASSQGLAGGFYEQF
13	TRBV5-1	ASSLPGQGLDEQF
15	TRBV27	ASSSFNSGESSYEQY
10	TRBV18	ASSMYSYEQY
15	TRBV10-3	AIIPGLAPQGQETQY
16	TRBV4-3	ASSQEWAGGSGYNEQF
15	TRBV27	ASSSPGLAGSSYEQY
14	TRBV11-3	ASSPRGGTTTDTQY
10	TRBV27	ASRSDTDTQY
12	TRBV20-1	SASGRSSYNEQF
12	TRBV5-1	ASSLIEGAGELF
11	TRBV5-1	ASSLRSVDEQY
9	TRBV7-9	AAGGGNTIY
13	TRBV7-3	ASSSSGGRTDTQY
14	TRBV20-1	SARDPLGTVPYEQY
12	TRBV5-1	ASSLEIMKETQY
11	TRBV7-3	ASSLMVDTEAF
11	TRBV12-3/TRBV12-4	ASSPTVNSPLH
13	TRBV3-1	ASSQESGPNEKLF
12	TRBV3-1	ASSQGRQNTEAF
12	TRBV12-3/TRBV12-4	ASTLRGGYNEQF
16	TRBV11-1	ASSPQVGAAVPSLEQY
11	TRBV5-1	ASSSWVYNEQF
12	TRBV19	ASSIFSTYNEQF
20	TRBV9	ASSVATPTRLAGVTSTNEQF
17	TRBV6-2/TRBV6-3	ASSYKPSRGASGANVLT
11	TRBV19	ASSGGGPDEQF
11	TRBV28	ASARGAEDTQY
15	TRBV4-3	ASSQGPGLAGGYEQY
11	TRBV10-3	ATRLGSNQPQH
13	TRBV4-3	ASSRGASGYNEQF
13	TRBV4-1	ASSQVLGWGGEQY
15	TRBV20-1	SAKLRRGVWNTGELF
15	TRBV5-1	ASSKGLAGGGYNEQF
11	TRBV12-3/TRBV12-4	ASSFVPTYEQY
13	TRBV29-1	GAEGGRGTNEKLF
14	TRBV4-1	ASSQDLGRTNYGYT
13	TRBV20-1	SAPPAGQETDTQY
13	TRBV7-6	ASSLATGRYTEAF
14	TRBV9	ASSPGLLKNTDTQY
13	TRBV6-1	ASSEAQLGSYEQY
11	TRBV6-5	ASSYSGDREAF
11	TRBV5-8	ASGPRRSYEQY
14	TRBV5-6	ASSRVPGLGNNEQF
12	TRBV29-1	SVMAGGTYNEQF
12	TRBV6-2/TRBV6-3	ASSGSVRGYEQY
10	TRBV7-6	ASSPTSNEQF
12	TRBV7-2	ASSLAALYNEQF
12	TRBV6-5	ASSYWNRADEQY
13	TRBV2	ASSEGQGIGEKLF